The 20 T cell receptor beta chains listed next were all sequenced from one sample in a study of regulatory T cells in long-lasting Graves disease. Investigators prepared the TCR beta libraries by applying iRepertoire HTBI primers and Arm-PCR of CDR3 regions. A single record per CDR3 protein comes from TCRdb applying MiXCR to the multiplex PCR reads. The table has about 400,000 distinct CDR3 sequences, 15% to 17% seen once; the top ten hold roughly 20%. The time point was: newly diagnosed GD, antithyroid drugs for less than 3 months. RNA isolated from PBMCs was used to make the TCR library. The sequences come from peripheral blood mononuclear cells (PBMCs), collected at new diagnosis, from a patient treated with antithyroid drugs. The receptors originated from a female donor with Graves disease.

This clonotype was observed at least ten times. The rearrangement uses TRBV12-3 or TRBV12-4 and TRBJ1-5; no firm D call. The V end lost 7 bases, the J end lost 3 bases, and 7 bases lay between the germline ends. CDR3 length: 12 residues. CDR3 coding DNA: TGTGCCAGCAATCGACACAATCAGCCCCAGCATTTT. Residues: CASNRHNQPQHF.

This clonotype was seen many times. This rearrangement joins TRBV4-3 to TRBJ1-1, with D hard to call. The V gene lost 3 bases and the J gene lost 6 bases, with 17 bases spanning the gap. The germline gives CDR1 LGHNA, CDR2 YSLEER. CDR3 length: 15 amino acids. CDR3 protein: CASSQGISSSAEAFF. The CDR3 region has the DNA TGCGCCAGCAGCCAGGGGATTTCGTCTAGTGCTGAAGCTTTCTTT.

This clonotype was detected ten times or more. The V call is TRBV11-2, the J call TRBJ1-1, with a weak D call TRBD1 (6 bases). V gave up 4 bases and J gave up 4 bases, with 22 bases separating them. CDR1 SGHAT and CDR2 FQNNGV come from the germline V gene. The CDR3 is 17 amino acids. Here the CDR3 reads CASSSRASGQWFTEAFF. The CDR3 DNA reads TGTGCCAGCAGCTCTCGGGCCTCCGGACAGTGGTTCACTGAAGCTTTCTTT.

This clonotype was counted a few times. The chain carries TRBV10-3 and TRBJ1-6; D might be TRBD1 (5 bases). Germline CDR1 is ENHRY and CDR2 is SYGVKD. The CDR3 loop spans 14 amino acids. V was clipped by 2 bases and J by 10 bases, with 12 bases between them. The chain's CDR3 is CAISEQGWESPLHF. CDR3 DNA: TGTGCCATCAGTGAGCAGGGATGGGAGTCACCCCTCCACTTT.

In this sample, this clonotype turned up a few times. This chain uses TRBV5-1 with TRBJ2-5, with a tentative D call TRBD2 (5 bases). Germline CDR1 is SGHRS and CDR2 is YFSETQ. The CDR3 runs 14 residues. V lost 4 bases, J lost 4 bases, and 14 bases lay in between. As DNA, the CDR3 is TGCGCCAGCAGCGCGGGCGGGCAGAGAGAGACCCAGTACTTC. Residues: CASSAGGQRETQYF.

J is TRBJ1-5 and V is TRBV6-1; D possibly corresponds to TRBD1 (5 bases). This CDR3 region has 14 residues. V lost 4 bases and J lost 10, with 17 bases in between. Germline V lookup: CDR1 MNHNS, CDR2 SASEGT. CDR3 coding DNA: TGTGCCAGCAGTGCCGGGGCATTCTCCTCTCCCCAGCATTTT. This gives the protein CASSAGAFSSPQHF.

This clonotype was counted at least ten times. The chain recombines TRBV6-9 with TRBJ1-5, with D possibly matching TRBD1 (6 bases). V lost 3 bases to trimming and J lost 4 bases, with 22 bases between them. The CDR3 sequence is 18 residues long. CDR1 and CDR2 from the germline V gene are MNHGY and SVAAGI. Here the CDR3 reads CASSYLSGRGGWNQPQHF. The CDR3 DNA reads TGTGCCAGCAGTTACTTGTCGGGCAGGGGAGGATGGAATCAGCCCCAGCATTTT.

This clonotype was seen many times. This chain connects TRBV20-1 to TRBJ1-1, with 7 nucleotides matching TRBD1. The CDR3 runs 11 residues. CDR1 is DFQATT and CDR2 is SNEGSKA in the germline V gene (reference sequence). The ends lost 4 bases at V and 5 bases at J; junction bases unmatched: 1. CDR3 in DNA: TGCAGTGCTATGGGACAGACTGAAGCTTTCTTT. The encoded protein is CSAMGQTEAFF.

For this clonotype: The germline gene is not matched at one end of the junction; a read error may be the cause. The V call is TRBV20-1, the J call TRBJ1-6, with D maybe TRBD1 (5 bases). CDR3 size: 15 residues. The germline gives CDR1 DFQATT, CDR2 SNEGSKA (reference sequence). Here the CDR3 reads CSARAVGGIYSPPHF. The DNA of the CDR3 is TGCAGTGCTAGAGCGGTTGGGGGAATTTATTCACCCCCCCACTTT.

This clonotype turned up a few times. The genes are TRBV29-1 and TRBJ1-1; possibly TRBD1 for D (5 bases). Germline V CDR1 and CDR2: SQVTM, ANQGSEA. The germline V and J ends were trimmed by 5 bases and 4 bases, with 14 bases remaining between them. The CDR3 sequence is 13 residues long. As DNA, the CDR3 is TGCAGCGTTCCAGGAGGGGTAGGCACTGAAGCTTTCTTT. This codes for CSVPGGVGTEAFF. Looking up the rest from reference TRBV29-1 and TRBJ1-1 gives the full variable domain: SAVISQKPSRDICQRGTSLTIQCQVDSQVTMMFWYRQQPGQSLTLIATANQGSEATYESGFVIDKFPISRPNLTFSTLTVSNMSPEDSSIYLCSVPGGVGTEAFFGQGTRLTVV.

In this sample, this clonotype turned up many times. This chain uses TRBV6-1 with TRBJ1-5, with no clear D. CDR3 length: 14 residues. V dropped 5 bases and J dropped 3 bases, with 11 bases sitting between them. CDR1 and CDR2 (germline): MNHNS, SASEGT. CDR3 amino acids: CASSPRRNNQPQHF. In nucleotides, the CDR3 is TGTGCCAGCAGTCCCCGACGTAACAATCAGCCCCAGCATTTT.

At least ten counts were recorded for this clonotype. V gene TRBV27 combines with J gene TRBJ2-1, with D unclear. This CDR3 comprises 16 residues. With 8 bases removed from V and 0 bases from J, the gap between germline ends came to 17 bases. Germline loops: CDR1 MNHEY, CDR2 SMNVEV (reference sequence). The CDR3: CASSPDWASSYNEQFF. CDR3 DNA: TGTGCCAGCTCTCCCGACTGGGCTAGCTCCTACAATGAGCAGTTCTTC.

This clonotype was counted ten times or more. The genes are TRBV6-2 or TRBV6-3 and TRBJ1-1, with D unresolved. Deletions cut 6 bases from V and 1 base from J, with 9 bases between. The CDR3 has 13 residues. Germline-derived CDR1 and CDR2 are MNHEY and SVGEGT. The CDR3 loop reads CASSLEWNTEAFF. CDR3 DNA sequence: TGTGCCAGCAGCCTCGAGTGGAACACTGAAGCTTTCTTT.

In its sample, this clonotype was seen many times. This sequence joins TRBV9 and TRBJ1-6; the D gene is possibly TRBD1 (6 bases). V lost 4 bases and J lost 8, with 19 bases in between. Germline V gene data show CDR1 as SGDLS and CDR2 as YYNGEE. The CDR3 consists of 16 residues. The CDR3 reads CASSLLQDSWDSPLHF. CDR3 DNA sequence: TGTGCCAGCAGCTTACTACAGGACAGTTGGGATTCACCCCTCCACTTT.

CDR3 coding DNA: TGCAGTGCGCCGCATGGGCAGGGTCCCTACAATGAGCAGTTCTTC. It encodes CSAPHGQGPYNEQFF. The chain combines TRBV20-1 with TRBJ2-1; weak D call: TRBD1 (5 bases). Germline V gene sequence: CDR1 DFQATT, CDR2 SNEGSKA (reference sequence). Trimming pared 6 bases from V and 2 bases from J, leaving 17 bases between. CDR3 length: 15 amino acids.

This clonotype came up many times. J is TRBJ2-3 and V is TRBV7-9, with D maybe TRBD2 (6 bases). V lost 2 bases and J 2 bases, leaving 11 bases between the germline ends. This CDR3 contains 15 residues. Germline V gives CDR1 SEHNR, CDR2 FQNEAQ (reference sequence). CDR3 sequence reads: CASSLRGVITDTQYF. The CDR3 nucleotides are TGTGCCAGCAGCTTACGCGGGGTGATCACAGATACGCAGTATTTT.

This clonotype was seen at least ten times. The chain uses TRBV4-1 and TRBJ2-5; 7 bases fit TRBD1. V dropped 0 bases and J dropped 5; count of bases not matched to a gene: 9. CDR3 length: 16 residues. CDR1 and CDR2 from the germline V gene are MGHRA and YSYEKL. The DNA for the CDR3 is TGCGCCAGCAGCCAAGAGTATACTGGGACAGAGGAGACCCAGTACTTC. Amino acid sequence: CASSQEYTGTEETQYF.

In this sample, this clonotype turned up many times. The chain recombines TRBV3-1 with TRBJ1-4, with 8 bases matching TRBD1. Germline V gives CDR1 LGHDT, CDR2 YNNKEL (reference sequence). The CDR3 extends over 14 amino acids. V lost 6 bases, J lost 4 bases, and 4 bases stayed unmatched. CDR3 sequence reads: CASRARGLNEKLFF. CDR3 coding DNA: TGTGCCAGCAGGGCCAGGGGGCTTAATGAAAAACTGTTTTTT. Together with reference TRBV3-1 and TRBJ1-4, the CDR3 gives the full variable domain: DTAVSQTPKYLVTQMGNDKSIKCEQNLGHDTMYWYKQDSKKFLKIMFSYNNKELIINETVPNRFSPKSPDKAHLNLHINSLELGDSAVYFCASRARGLNEKLFFGSGTQLSVL.

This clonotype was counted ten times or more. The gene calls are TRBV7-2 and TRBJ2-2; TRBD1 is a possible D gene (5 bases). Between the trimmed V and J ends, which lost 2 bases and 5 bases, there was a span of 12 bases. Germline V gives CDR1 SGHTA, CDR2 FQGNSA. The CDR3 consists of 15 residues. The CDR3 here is CASSLLGHETGELFF. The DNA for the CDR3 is TGTGCCAGCAGCTTACTCGGACACGAGACCGGGGAGCTGTTTTTT.

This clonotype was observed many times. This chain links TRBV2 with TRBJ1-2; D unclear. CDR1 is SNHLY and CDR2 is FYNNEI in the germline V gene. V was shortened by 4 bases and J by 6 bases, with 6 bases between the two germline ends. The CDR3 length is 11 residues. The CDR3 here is CASSGTDGYTF. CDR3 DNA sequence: TGTGCCAGCAGTGGGACGGATGGCTACACCTTC. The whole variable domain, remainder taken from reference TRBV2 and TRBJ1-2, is EPEVTQTPSHQVTQMGQEVILRCVPISNHLYFYWYRQILGQKVEFLVSFYNNEISEKSEIFDDQFSVERPDGSNFTLKIRSTKLEDSAMYFCASSGTDGYTFGSGTRLTVV.